The source of this T cell receptor (beta chain) is a study of cytomegalovirus exposure and HLA in healthy donors. The PCR contained 60 Vbeta and 13 Jbeta primers. Profiling relied on immunoSEQ multiplex PCR, and the TCRdb table lists in-frame clones only, not all of them. The data hold about 170,000 clones, with 62% observed a single time. The CDR3 length is 15 residues. Between the trimmed V and J ends, which lost 4 bases and 3 bases, there was a span of 16 bases. Germline V gives CDR1 LNHDA, CDR2 SQIVND (reference sequence). The chain links TRBV19 to TRBJ2-7; maybe TRBD1 (6 bases). The clonotype was recovered from a man aged 35 to 55 in good health and CMV-seronegative. Sequencing was performed on PBMCs. CDR3 DNA sequence: TGTGCCAGTAGTAAGATCCGGGACACTCACTACGAGCAGTACTTC. Translated, it gives CASSKIRDTHYEQYF.